This TCR beta chain was profiled in a study of cytomegalovirus exposure and HLA in healthy donors. Points from the study as a whole: Associated with cytomegalovirus, according to the listing, were fewer than 200 TCR beta chains. Among the CMV-associated chains, three were confirmed in vitro as specific for CMV antigens.

Assay used: immunoSEQ multiplex PCR; TCRdb lists only in-frame clones, some missing. The sample records more than 70,000 clones, approximately 94% being singletons. The length of the CDR3 is 18 residues. With 5 bases removed from V and 0 bases from J, the gap between germline ends came to 22 bases. CDR1 is MDHEN, CDR2 SYDVKM, per germline. The study drew the donors from its 120-subject validation cohort, separate from the roughly 700-subject first cohort. With regard to this clone: The antigen remains undetermined.

This chain uses TRBV28 with TRBJ2-5; D is unresolved. Sequencing input: PBMCs. The sequence derives from a young woman in good health and CMV-seronegative. The CDR3 loop reads CASSAVFFGRTYQETQYF. The CDR3 region has the DNA TGTGCCAGCAGTGCTGTATTCTTTGGGCGAACGTACCAAGAGACCCAGTACTTC. Looking up the rest from reference TRBV28 and TRBJ2-5 gives the full variable domain: DVKVTQSSRYLVKRTGEKVFLECVQDMDHENMFWYRQDPGLGLRLIYFSYDVKMKEKGDIPEGYSVSREKKERFSLILESASTNQTSMYLCASSAVFFGRTYQETQYFGPGTRLLVL.